These 27 T cell receptor beta chains were all obtained from the same sample, sequenced in a study of OX40 agonist ivuxolimab in advanced cancers. This table comes from immunoSEQ multiplex PCR, and its TCRdb copy is limited to in-frame clones, with some not included. The table has tens of thousands of clones, about 88% seen once; the top ten hold approximately 12%. The material sequenced was CD4+ or CD8+ T cells sorted from blood, taken in a trial of the OX40 agonist ivuxolimab. These receptors were obtained from an adult with an advanced solid tumor such as melanoma, head and neck, liver or kidney cancer.

The V call is TRBV11-3, the J call TRBJ1-5; D is ambiguous. V lost 1 base and J lost 8, with 18 bases in between. This CDR3 has 16 residues. Germline V gives CDR1 SGHNT, CDR2 YENEEA. In DNA form, the CDR3 reads TGTGCCAGCAGCTTAGGTCTCGGATCTACTTGGAAGCCCCAGCATTTT. As protein: CASSLGLGSTWKPQHF.

The CDR3 reads CASSLDLTSGGETQYF. The CDR3 DNA reads as TGTGCCAGCAGTTTAGATTTGACTAGCGGGGGCGAGACCCAGTACTTC. This chain uses TRBV27 with TRBJ2-5, with 12 bases identical to TRBD2. This CDR3 spans 16 amino acids. Germline CDR1 MNHEY, CDR2 SMNVEV (reference sequence). The J segment lost 5 bases and the V segment lost 2 bases, leaving 6 bases of the junction unmatched.

The rearrangement uses TRBV29-1 and TRBJ1-5; D uncertain. From germline, CDR1 is SQVTM and CDR2 ANQGSEA. The CDR3 extends over 13 amino acids. The germline V and J ends were trimmed by 3 bases and 6 bases, with 12 bases remaining between them. The CDR3 sequence: CSVDEGLGQPQHF. CDR3 in DNA: TGCAGCGTTGACGAGGGTCTCGGTCAGCCCCAGCATTTT. The whole variable domain, filled in from reference TRBV29-1 and TRBJ1-5, reads SAVISQKPSRDICQRGTSLTIQCQVDSQVTMMFWYRQQPGQSLTLIATANQGSEATYESGFVIDKFPISRPNLTFSTLTVSNMSPEDSSIYLCSVDEGLGQPQHFGDGTRLSIL.

The genes are TRBV6-5 and TRBJ2-1; TRBD1 matches at 8 bases. The CDR3 consists of 15 residues. J was trimmed by 8 bases and V by 6 bases; bases with no gene match: 12. From germline, CDR1 is MNHEY and CDR2 SVGAGI. CDR3 protein: CASSLSGGTGYEQFF. In nucleotides, the CDR3 is TGTGCCAGCAGCCTGTCCGGCGGGACAGGCTATGAGCAGTTCTTC.

The chain combines TRBV28 with TRBJ1-1, with TRBD1 as a possible D gene (5 bases). The CDR3 contains 17 residues. In germline, CDR1 is MDHEN, CDR2 SYDVKM. V gave up 3 bases and J gave up 3 bases, with 20 bases separating them. The CDR3 nucleotides read TGTGCCAGCAGTTTCCCAGGCCGGGGAAAAGGGGACACTGAAGCTTTCTTT. This encodes CASSFPGRGKGDTEAFF.

About this clone itself: Other DNA sequences within the sample encode an identical CDR3. The chain recombines TRBV19 with TRBJ1-1, with TRBD1 matching over 7 bases. Per germline, CDR1 LNHDA and CDR2 SQIVND (reference sequence). The V segment lost 9 bases and the J segment 5 bases; nucleotides outside the gene matches: 6. CDR3 length equals 12 residues. The CDR3 bases are TGTGCCAGCCGGACAGGAGGAACTGAAGCTTTCTTT. It codes for CASRTGGTEAFF.

V gene TRBV19 combines with J gene TRBJ2-1; D perhaps matches TRBD2 (6 bases). This CDR3 region has 16 residues. V was trimmed by 2 bases and J by 11 bases, leaving 22 bases between them. Germline V gene lookup returns CDR1 LNHDA and CDR2 SQIVND (reference sequence). The CDR3 sequence: CASSIIGRLDPAQQFF. In DNA, the CDR3 is TGTGCCAGTAGTATAATCGGGAGACTAGACCCCGCACAGCAGTTCTTC.

This clone showed up just once. V is TRBV29-1 and J is TRBJ2-1; the match to TRBD2 covers 14 bases. The CDR3 has 15 amino acids. Germline-derived CDR1 and CDR2 are SQVTM and ANQGSEA. The trim removed 3 bases at V and 3 bases at J, leaving 1 base unmatched. DNA of the CDR3: TGCAGCGTTGAGGGGACTAGCGGGGGCTACAATGAGCAGTTCTTC. This gives the protein CSVEGTSGGYNEQFF.

This chain connects TRBV9 to TRBJ2-5, with 11 bases lining up with TRBD2. This CDR3 contains 15 residues. Trimming removed 4 bases from V and 1 base from J; junction bases left unmatched: 3. Germline V CDR1 and CDR2: SGDLS, YYNGEE. The CDR3 region has the DNA TGTGCCAGCAGCTCACTAGCGGGGGTCCAAGAGACCCAGTACTTC. It translates to CASSSLAGVQETQYF.

The rearrangement uses TRBV6-5 and TRBJ2-1, with 12 bases aligning to TRBD2. J was trimmed by 8 bases and V by 1 base; bases with no gene match: 3. This CDR3 is 15 amino acids long. CDR1 MNHEY and CDR2 SVGAGI come from the germline V gene. The CDR3 reads CASSYLRTSGDEQFF. The CDR3 DNA follows: TGTGCCAGCAGTTACTTAAGGACTAGCGGGGATGAGCAGTTCTTC.

The chain links TRBV15 to TRBJ2-1; D uncertain. The germline V gene encodes CDR1 LNHNV and CDR2 YYDKDF (reference sequence). CDR3 length equals 13 residues. V was clipped by 1 base and J by 7 bases, with 8 bases between them. CDR3 sequence (DNA): TGTGCCACCAGCAGAGTTCGGTCTAATGAGCAGTTCTTC. Encoded protein: CATSRVRSNEQFF.

The chain links TRBV7-9 to TRBJ2-3, with 13 bases that match TRBD2. This CDR3 is 18 amino acids long. V lost 5 bases to trimming and J lost 3 bases; unmatched junction nucleotides: 11. The germline V gene has CDR1 SEHNR and CDR2 FQNEAQ (reference sequence). The DNA for the CDR3 is TGTGCCAGCAGCCTCCGCCCTACTAGCGGGGGGGGGACAGATACGCAGTATTTT. This translates into CASSLRPTSGGGTDTQYF.

The gene calls are TRBV14 and TRBJ1-1, with TRBD1 identical over 8 bases. Germline-derived CDR1 and CDR2 are SGHDN and FVKESK. This CDR3 is built from 16 residues. V was pared by 4 bases and J by 0 bases, with 7 bases of the junction left unmatched. CDR3: CASSRQGAWVNTEAFF. CDR3 in DNA: TGTGCCAGCAGCCGTCAGGGGGCGTGGGTGAACACTGAAGCTTTCTTT.

The rearrangement uses TRBV10-3 and TRBJ1-1; weak D call: TRBD1 (5 bases). This CDR3 comprises 14 residues. CDR1 and CDR2 from the germline V gene are ENHRY and SYGVKD. V was pared by 4 bases and J by 0 bases, with 9 bases between. In DNA, the CDR3 is TGTGCCATCAGTGCCGGACAACTGAACACTGAAGCTTTCTTT. Its protein is CAISAGQLNTEAFF.

V usage is TRBV4-1 and J usage is TRBJ1-3; D not resolved. The CDR3 is 18 residues long. Trimming removed 3 bases at V and 0 bases at J, with 18 bases between. Per the germline V gene, CDR1 is MGHRA and CDR2 is YSYEKL. CDR3 protein: CASSHFVRDLSSGNTIYF. The CDR3, as DNA: TGCGCCAGCAGCCATTTTGTAAGGGATCTCTCCTCTGGAAACACCATATATTTT.

The chain carries TRBV10-3 and TRBJ1-2; D unresolved. The CDR3 is 12 amino acids. Germline V gene lookup returns CDR1 ENHRY and CDR2 SYGVKD. Trimming took off 8 bases at V and 7 bases at J, with 14 bases between the two ends. The CDR3 DNA reads TGTGCCATCCCCGGGTTGGGCAGTGGCTACACCTTC. Translation gives CAIPGLGSGYTF.

The rearrangement joins TRBV4-1 to TRBJ1-2; TRBD1 matches at 7 bases. V lost 6 bases and J lost 2; bases outside the gene matches: 6. CDR1 is MGHRA and CDR2 is YSYEKL in the germline V gene. The CDR3 is 14 residues long. CDR3 in amino acids: CASSLDRENYGYTF. The CDR3 nucleotides are TGCGCCAGCAGTCTAGACAGGGAAAACTATGGCTACACCTTC.

This sequence joins TRBV10-3 and TRBJ2-2; TRBD1 or TRBD2 may be the D gene (5 bases each). Germline CDR1 and CDR2: ENHRY and SYGVKD. V was cut by 7 bases and J by 6 bases, with 15 bases left in between. CDR3 length: 14 residues. DNA for the CDR3: TGTGCCATCACATCAGGGAGCCGGGCCGGGGAGCTGTTTTTT. It is translated as CAITSGSRAGELFF.

The DNA of the CDR3 is TGCGCCAGCAGCTTGGAAGCGGGCGCGAACACCGGGGAGCTGTTTTTT. Protein sequence: CASSLEAGANTGELFF. The chain employs TRBV5-1 and TRBJ2-2; D may be TRBD2 (6 bases). Trimming shortened V by 0 bases and J by 0 bases, and 9 bases separated the two germline ends. This CDR3 contains 16 residues. CDR1 is SGHRS and CDR2 is YFSETQ in the germline V gene. Complete variable domain (other parts from reference TRBV5-1 and TRBJ2-2): KAGVTQTPRYLIKTRGQQVTLSCSPISGHRSVSWYQQTPGQGLQFLFEYFSETQRNKGNFPGRFSGRQFSNSRSEMNVSTLELGDSALYLCASSLEAGANTGELFFGEGSRLTVL.

The chain recombines TRBV10-3 with TRBJ1-5; D gene ambiguous. Between the trimmed V and J ends, which lost 10 bases and 2 bases, there was a span of 15 bases. The CDR3 is made up of 14 amino acids. Germline values: CDR1 ENHRY, CDR2 SYGVKD. CDR3: CATEPGWGNQPQHF. CDR3 sequence (DNA): TGTGCCACCGAACCCGGCTGGGGCAATCAGCCCCAGCATTTT.

This chain connects TRBV2 to TRBJ2-2, with 11 nucleotides matching TRBD2. The germline CDR1 and CDR2 sequences are SNHLY and FYNNEI. This CDR3 is built from 16 residues. V dropped 8 bases and J dropped 7; count of bases not matched to a gene: 12. CDR3 in amino acids: CASRLAGGPEGGELFF. In nucleotides, the CDR3 is TGTGCCAGCCGCTTAGCGGGAGGGCCGGAAGGCGGGGAGCTGTTTTTT.

The chain employs TRBV2 and TRBJ1-4; 8 bases are a match to TRBD1. Trimming removed 4 bases from V and 7 bases from J; junction bases left unmatched: 5. Germline V lookup: CDR1 SNHLY, CDR2 FYNNEI. The CDR3 covers 14 residues. The CDR3 reads CASSGTGPGEKLFF. In nucleotides, the CDR3 is TGTGCCAGCAGTGGGACAGGGCCGGGTGAAAAACTGTTTTTT.

The chain couples TRBV13 to TRBJ2-1; D is possibly TRBD1 (5 bases). Germline assignment: CDR1 PRHDT and CDR2 FYEKMQ (reference sequence). The CDR3 totals 16 residues. The V gene lost 2 bases and the J gene lost 6 bases, with 17 bases spanning the gap. The chain's CDR3 is CASSLSYGQKVNEQFF. CDR3 in DNA: TGTGCCAGCAGCTTATCGTACGGACAAAAGGTCAATGAGCAGTTCTTC.

V is TRBV27 and J is TRBJ1-1, with D perhaps matching TRBD1 (6 bases). Germline V gene data show CDR1 as MNHEY and CDR2 as SMNVEV (reference sequence). The CDR3 totals 15 residues. Trimming left V 5 bases short and J 4 bases short, with 17 bases between. The CDR3 coding sequence is TGTGCCAGCAGTCTCTCCGGGAGCAGGGGCACTGAAGCTTTCTTT. As protein: CASSLSGSRGTEAFF.

This chain joins TRBV9 and TRBJ2-7; D possibly corresponds to TRBD1 (5 bases). The CDR3 totals 14 residues. The V gene's germline CDR1 is SGDLS and CDR2 YYNGEE. V lost 0 bases and J 2 bases, leaving 9 bases between the germline ends. Written as DNA, the CDR3 is TGTGCCAGCAGCGTAGGGGCAGGGACCTACGAGCAGTACTTC. Amino acid sequence: CASSVGAGTYEQYF.

This CDR3 is CASSLTGGENIQYF. The CDR3 DNA reads TGTGCCAGCAGCTTAACAGGAGGGGAAAACATTCAGTACTTC. The rearrangement links TRBV7-6 to TRBJ2-4, with D possibly TRBD2 on 6 matching bases. Germline values: CDR1 SGHVS, CDR2 FNYEAQ. Trimming took 2 bases from V and 5 from J, leaving 10 bases between them. The CDR3 is 14 residues long.

The genes are TRBV7-9 and TRBJ2-2; TRBD2 matches 15 bases. In germline, CDR1 is SEHNR, CDR2 FQNEAQ (reference sequence). The CDR3 loop spans 16 amino acids. V gave up 4 bases and J gave up 7 bases; unmatched junction bases: 4. CDR3 coding DNA: TGTGCCAGCAGCTCCGGACTAGCGGGGGGGCGCGGGGAGCTGTTTTTT. Amino acid sequence: CASSSGLAGGRGELFF.